The present entry profiles one T cell receptor beta chain with its context. Its target antigen remains unknown. No much larger clonotype is one base removed from it; base qualities were not supplied. Ficoll-Paque density gradient centrifugation was used to isolate PBMCs. This entry comes from a study of T-cell memory formation after mild COVID-19 (dated by TCRdb to about 2021). Study-level background: TCR sequence clusters from the two donors were largely donor specific. The cohort was made up of two young adult volunteers, one female and one male, who were previously healthy. T-cell clones expanding and contracting after mild COVID-19 in a couple of donors were tracked by longitudinal TCRalpha and TCRbeta repertoire sequencing. Study-level results and caveats: Contracting CD4+ clones were found mainly in CM and EM memory subsets, while CD8+ clones were enriched in EMRA. The study included only a couple of mild cases, and larger cohorts that include severe cases with pre-infection samples were judged to be necessary. SARS-CoV-2 specificity was not confirmed for the second-wave clones peaking on day 37. Clones contracting from day 15 to 85 had balanced CD4/CD8 phenotypes, while a second wave expanding from day 15 to 37 was biased towards CD4+. Some responding clones were detected in pre-infection memory, suggesting pre-existing cross-reactive memory T cells joined the SARS-CoV-2 response.

Sequencing used an Illumina NovaSeq 6000. Using 5'RACE with constant-segment primers, TCRalpha and TCRbeta cDNA libraries were constructed, with sample barcodes and unique molecular identifiers added in the process. RNA was extracted from every sample with Trizol reagent. The libraries were amplified in two PCR steps, and the second step added a second sample barcode and Illumina TruSeq adapters. Libraries were sequenced on an Illumina NovaSeq with 2 x 150 bp paired-end reads. On the authors' methods: The reads were demultiplexed and collapsed into UMI-guided consensus sequences using migec v1.2.7. Using mixcr v2.1.11, UMI consensuses were aligned to TRA and TRB V and J templates and then assembled into clonotypes. Clonotypes were classified as expanded or contracted when called significant by both edgeR and NoisET, with noise models trained on biological replicates. For edgeR calls, the cutoffs were a false discovery rate-adjusted p below 0.01 and a log2 fold-change threshold of 1. As an exploratory analysis of dynamics, max-normalized trajectories of the 1000 most abundant clonotypes were examined by PCA with hierarchical clustering. Each responding clone was given a CD4 or CD8 phenotype based on the CD4+ and CD8+ repertoires, which had been sequenced separately. In TCRdb, the public reads were trimmed at Q25 with fastp and aligned with MiXCR, with productive beta chains retained. Merged by CDR3 protein, the rows form single entries marked with the most common genes and DNA. These V and J calls are TCRdb output, not the study's own analysis. This sample holds about 240,000 distinct CDR3 sequences; 7.5% to 10% were observed only once. Around 23% of the sample comes from the top ten.

The TCR sequence derives from a man aged 18 to 30 who had mild COVID-19 (a few samples of this study predate the infection). The sample titles of this study are shuffled in the database, so cell type and time point are left out; the donor was told from shared clones. The sequenced material came from PBMCs or a T cell subset sorted from them (not recorded which).

The bases are TGTGCCAGTAAAGGGAATGGCTACACCTTC. This sequence encodes CASKGNGYTF. The V and J segments used are TRBV19 and TRBJ1-2, with no reliable assignment of the D segment. V is reduced by 7 bases and J by 6 bases, leaving a spacing of 6 bases between them. From cysteine to phenylalanine, the CDR3 is 10 amino acids long. Left in the record is the CDR3 DNA by itself, 30 bases read in frame from the first base. As encoded in the germline V gene (reference sequence), CDR1 is LNHDA while CDR2 is SQIVND.